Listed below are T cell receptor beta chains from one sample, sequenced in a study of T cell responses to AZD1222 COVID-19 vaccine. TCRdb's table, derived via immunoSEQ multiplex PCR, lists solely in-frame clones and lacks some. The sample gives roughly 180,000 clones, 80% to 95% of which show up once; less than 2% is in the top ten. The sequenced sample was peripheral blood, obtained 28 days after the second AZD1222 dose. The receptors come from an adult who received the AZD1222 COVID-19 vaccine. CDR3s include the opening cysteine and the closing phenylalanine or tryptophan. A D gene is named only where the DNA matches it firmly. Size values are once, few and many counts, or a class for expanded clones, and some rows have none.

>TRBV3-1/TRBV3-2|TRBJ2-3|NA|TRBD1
CASSPDRGADTQYF
TGTGCCAGCAGCCCTGACAGGGGCGCAGATACGCAGTATTTT
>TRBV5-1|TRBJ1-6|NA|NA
CASSLDSSPLHF
TGCGCCAGCAGCTTGGATAGTTCACCCCTCCACTTT
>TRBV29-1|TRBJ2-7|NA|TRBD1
CSVEEGDRGYEQYF
TGCAGCGTTGAAGAAGGGGACAGGGGTTACGAGCAGTACTTC
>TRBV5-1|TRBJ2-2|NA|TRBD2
CASTYGTSGGYTGELFF
TGCGCCAGCACCTATGGGACTAGCGGGGGATACACCGGGGAGCTGTTTTTT
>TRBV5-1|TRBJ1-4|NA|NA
CASSFRSPTTNEKLFF
TGCGCCAGCAGCTTTAGGTCCCCGACAACTAATGAAAAACTGTTTTTT
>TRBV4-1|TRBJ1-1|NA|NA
CASSERGLRQNTEAFF
TGCGCCAGCAGCGAAAGAGGGCTACGGCAGAACACTGAAGCTTTCTTT
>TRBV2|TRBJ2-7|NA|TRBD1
CASSVYRGYEQYF
TGTGCCAGCAGTGTGTACAGGGGCTACGAGCAGTACTTC
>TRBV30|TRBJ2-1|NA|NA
CAAVTYNEQFF
TGTGCGGCAGTTACTTACAATGAGCAGTTCTTC
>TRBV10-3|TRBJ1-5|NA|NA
CAIKEGSSNQPQHF
TGTGCCATCAAGGAGGGTAGTAGCAATCAGCCCCAGCATTTT
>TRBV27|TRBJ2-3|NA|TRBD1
CASSLRAGTGYTDTQYF
TGTGCCAGCAGTTTAAGGGCCGGGACAGGGTACACAGATACGCAGTATTTT
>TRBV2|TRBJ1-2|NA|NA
CASSVGPSGWGYTF
TGTGCCAGCAGTGTTGGGCCCTCAGGGTGGGGCTACACCTTC
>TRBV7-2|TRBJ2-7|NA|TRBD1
CASSSTGGKIYEQYF
TGTGCCAGCAGCTCCACAGGGGGCAAGATCTACGAGCAGTACTTC
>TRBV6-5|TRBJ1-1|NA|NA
CASSYSVAWSTEAFF
TGTGCCAGCAGTTACTCGGTTGCTTGGTCCACTGAAGCTTTCTTT
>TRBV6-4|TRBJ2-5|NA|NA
CASSVFGAGEETQYF
TGTGCCAGCAGTGTATTCGGGGCAGGCGAAGAGACCCAGTACTTC
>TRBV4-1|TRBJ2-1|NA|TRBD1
CASSQALRDRGYNEQFF
TGCGCCAGCAGCCAAGCCCTCCGGGACAGGGGCTACAATGAGCAGTTCTTC
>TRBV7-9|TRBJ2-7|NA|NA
CASRCEQYF
TGTGCCAGCAGGTGCGAGCAGTACTTC
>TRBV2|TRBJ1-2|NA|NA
CASSEYVPNYGYTF
TGTGCCAGCAGTGAATACGTCCCAAACTATGGCTACACCTTC
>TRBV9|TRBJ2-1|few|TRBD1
CASSVRTGMMTNEQFF
TGTGCCAGCAGCGTCCGGACAGGGATGATGACGAATGAGCAGTTCTTC
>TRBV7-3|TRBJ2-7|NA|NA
CASSPGPGYEQYF
TGTGCCAGCAGCCCAGGGCCGGGCTACGAGCAGTACTTC